This passage covers 30 T cell receptor beta chains from one sample sequenced in a study of T-cell reconstitution after alpha-beta-depleted transplantation in children. A TCRbeta library incorporating unique molecular identifiers was prepared. TCRdb processed the PCR reads anew with MiXCR; each CDR3 protein has one entry. The sample lists approximately 800,000 distinct CDR3 sequences; roughly 16% were seen once. The sample consisted of PBMCs, mostly from graft donor cells, taken 360 days after TCRalphabeta/CD19-depleted stem cell transplant. The source is a male patient aged 10 to 17 who had a stem cell transplant for acute lymphoblastic leukemia, so the T cells may come from the graft donor.

This rearrangement joins TRBV7-3 to TRBJ1-6; D gene uncertain. The germline V gene has CDR1 SGHTA and CDR2 FQGTGA. The CDR3 length is 14 residues. V gave up 1 base and J gave up 7 bases, with 8 bases separating them. The CDR3 nucleotides read TGTGCCAGCAGCTTAAAACGGGGAAATTCACCCCTCCACTTT. It codes for CASSLKRGNSPLHF.

This clonotype was seen a handful of times. This chain joins TRBV7-7 and TRBJ2-1, with 12 positions matching TRBD2. Germline-derived CDR1 and CDR2 are SSHAT and FNYEAQ (reference sequence). The CDR3 has 17 residues. Germline trimming cut 5 bases from V and 9 bases from J; bases unmatched to any gene: 14. Here the CDR3 reads CASSRASGRALEGEQFF. CDR3 DNA sequence: TGTGCCAGCAGCCGAGCTAGCGGGAGGGCCCTTGAAGGTGAGCAGTTCTTC.

This clonotype was recorded many times. The gene calls are TRBV7-3 and TRBJ2-2, with 7 bases lining up with TRBD2. The CDR3 extends over 15 amino acids. V was clipped by 1 base and J by 7 bases; unmatched bases: 6. CDR1 and CDR2 (germline): SGHTA, FQGTGA. Here the CDR3 reads CASSLRGGRSGELFF. For the CDR3, the DNA is TGTGCCAGCAGCTTAAGGGGCGGGAGAAGCGGGGAGCTGTTTTTT. Complete variable domain (other parts from reference TRBV7-3 and TRBJ2-2): GAGVSQTPSNKVTEKGKYVELRCDPISGHTALYWYRQSLGQGPEFLIYFQGTGAADDSGLPNDRFFAVRPEGSVSTLKIQRTERGDSAVYLCASSLRGGRSGELFFGEGSRLTVL.

This clonotype was picked up a small number of times. The chain uses TRBV5-1 and TRBJ2-1; 8 positions agree with TRBD1. Germline-derived CDR1 and CDR2 are SGHRS and YFSETQ. This CDR3 region has 15 residues. After removal of 0 bases from V and 4 bases from J, the junction contained 3 bases not matched to a gene. The CDR3 nucleotides are TGCGCCAGCAGCTTGGCCAGGGGGCCTTACAATGAGCAGTTCTTC. Amino acid sequence: CASSLARGPYNEQFF.

This clonotype was counted only a few times. The chain couples TRBV7-2 to TRBJ1-2, with D possibly being TRBD1 (6 bases). Germline CDR1 reads SGHTA; CDR2 reads FQGNSA. V lost 1 base and J 4 bases, leaving 13 bases between the germline ends. This CDR3 spans 15 amino acids. The CDR3 here is CASSLESARGYGYTF. The CDR3 DNA sequence: TGTGCCAGCAGCTTAGAATCGGCCAGGGGCTATGGCTACACCTTC.

This rearrangement joins TRBV5-1 to TRBJ2-7; D may correspond to TRBD1 or TRBD2 (5 bases each). There are 15 residues in the CDR3. The V end was cut by 0 bases, the J end by 6 bases, with 16 bases between. Germline V gives CDR1 SGHRS, CDR2 YFSETQ. The CDR3 coding sequence is TGCGCCAGCAGCTTGGTCTCCGGGGACGGGTCCGAGCAGTACTTC. Its protein product is CASSLVSGDGSEQYF.

V gene TRBV15 combines with J gene TRBJ2-3; TRBD2 is a possible D gene (6 bases). Germline V lookup: CDR1 LNHNV, CDR2 YYDKDF (reference sequence). Deletions cut 0 bases from V and 8 bases from J, with 24 bases between. CDR3 length: 18 amino acids. DNA for the CDR3: TGTGCCACCAGCAGAGATTCGGGCTCGGGAGTTTTTTTCGGTACGCAGTATTTT. Protein sequence: CATSRDSGSGVFFGTQYF.

This chain connects TRBV19 to TRBJ2-1; TRBD2 agrees at 8 bases. Germline-derived CDR1 and CDR2 are LNHDA and SQIVND (reference sequence). The CDR3 length is 16 residues. V lost 3 bases and J lost 4; bases outside the gene matches: 8. CDR3 region: CASSILAGGLYNEQFF. The CDR3 DNA reads TGTGCCAGTAGTATTCTGGCGGGAGGTTTATACAATGAGCAGTTCTTC.

The J gene is TRBJ2-1, the V gene TRBV4-1; TRBD2 matches at 10 bases. This CDR3 comprises 17 residues. Germline V gives CDR1 MGHRA, CDR2 YSYEKL. With 0 bases clipped from V and 2 bases from J, the junction kept 4 bases outside the gene matches. CDR3 loop: CASSQDSGLAAYNEQFF. CDR3 DNA: TGCGCCAGCAGCCAAGATTCAGGACTAGCGGCCTACAATGAGCAGTTCTTC.

This clonotype was recorded many times. The chain combines TRBV7-8 with TRBJ2-1; TRBD2 matches 9 bases. In germline, CDR1 is SGHVS, CDR2 FQNEAQ. The trim removed 6 bases at V and 15 bases at J, leaving 9 bases unmatched. This CDR3 has 12 residues. CDR3 sequence (DNA): TGTGCCAGCAGTACCAACACGGGACTAGCGTTCTTC. This gives the protein CASSTNTGLAFF.

The chain carries TRBV10-3 and TRBJ1-5; D not certain. CDR1 ENHRY and CDR2 SYGVKD come from the germline V gene. The germline V and J ends were trimmed by 3 bases and 4 bases, with 7 bases remaining between them. CDR3 length: 13 amino acids. CDR3 amino acids: CAISDSGNQPQHF. In nucleotides, the CDR3 is TGTGCCATCAGTGATTCCGGGAATCAGCCCCAGCATTTT.

The chain employs TRBV4-1 and TRBJ2-1; 14 bases map to TRBD2. V lost 2 bases to trimming and J lost 7 bases; unmatched junction nucleotides: 4. The CDR3 consists of 16 residues. In germline, CDR1 is MGHRA, CDR2 YSYEKL. For the CDR3, the DNA is TGCGCCAGCAGCCAACCGACTAGCGGGAGGGAAAATGAGCAGTTCTTC. As protein: CASSQPTSGRENEQFF.

The chain carries TRBV4-2 and TRBJ2-1; 8 nucleotides match TRBD2. V shed 4 bases, J shed 6 bases, and the junction held 5 bases outside the gene matches. From germline, CDR1 is LGHNA and CDR2 YNFKEQ. This CDR3 spans 14 amino acids. DNA of the CDR3: TGTGCCAGCAGCCTACGAGGGACTAGCAATGAGCAGTTCTTC. Translating it yields CASSLRGTSNEQFF.

This clonotype was detected many times. The gene calls are TRBV7-9 and TRBJ1-2; D ambiguous. Germline-derived CDR1 and CDR2 are SEHNR and FQNEAQ (reference sequence). Trimming removed 1 base from V and 8 bases from J, with 14 bases in between. This CDR3 has 14 amino acids. The CDR3 DNA follows: TGTGCCAGCAGCTTAGTGTCCGTGATTAGCGGCTACACCTTC. Translated, it gives CASSLVSVISGYTF.

As to this clonotype: Mismatch with germline at one junction end may stem from a read error. The chain has TRBV3-1 and TRBJ2-3; D is uncertain. Germline V gene sequence: CDR1 LGHDT, CDR2 YNNKEL (reference sequence). CDR3 length equals 17 residues. CDR3: CACSQDEPGPGTDTQYF. DNA of the CDR3: TGTGCCTGCAGCCAAGATGAGCCAGGTCCGGGCACAGATACGCAGTATTTT.

This clonotype was counted between two and nine times. V and J are TRBV7-6 and TRBJ2-1; tentatively, D is TRBD2 (5 bases). The CDR3 runs to 17 residues. In germline, CDR1 is SGHVS, CDR2 FNYEAQ. V gave up 0 bases and J gave up 3 bases, with 15 bases separating them. CDR3 sequence: CASSLAGSDLHYNEQFF. The CDR3 DNA follows: TGTGCCAGCAGCTTAGCAGGATCGGACTTACACTACAATGAGCAGTTCTTC.

This clonotype was seen only a few times. The chain employs TRBV7-9 and TRBJ1-2, with 8 bases matching TRBD1. Unmatched junction bases numbered 12, after V lost 4 bases and J lost 2 bases. CDR1 and CDR2 (germline): SEHNR, FQNEAQ (reference sequence). The CDR3 sequence is 17 residues long. The CDR3 DNA sequence: TGTGCCAGCAGCTCCCCCGGGACAGGTGCTAAGAACTATGGCTACACCTTC. It specifies CASSSPGTGAKNYGYTF.

The sample holds a few counts of this clonotype. This chain uses TRBV7-8 with TRBJ2-7; D gene uncertain. V lost 1 base and J lost 3, with 16 bases in between. CDR1 SGHVS and CDR2 FQNEAQ come from the germline V gene. CDR3 length: 16 amino acids. CDR3 in amino acids: CASSLGPTWYIYEQYF. The CDR3 DNA is TGTGCCAGCAGCTTAGGACCCACCTGGTATATCTACGAGCAGTACTTC.

This clonotype has more than one count but fewer than ten. The chain uses TRBV12-3 or TRBV12-4 and TRBJ2-7; TRBD2 aligns across 9 bases. This CDR3 is 15 amino acids long. V trimming: 5 bases; J trimming: 2 bases; junction bases outside the gene matches: 7. CDR3: CASSQAGGLAYEQYF. The CDR3 nucleotides read TGTGCCAGCAGTCAAGCGGGAGGATTGGCCTACGAGCAGTACTTC.

This clonotype was observed a handful of times. The chain links TRBV20-1 to TRBJ2-7; D ambiguous. V was clipped by 6 bases and J by 3 bases, with 9 bases between them. Germline lookup yields CDR1 DFQATT and CDR2 SNEGSKA (reference sequence). The CDR3 consists of 11 residues. The CDR3 protein is CSATDHYEQYF. CDR3 bases: TGCAGTGCCACCGATCACTACGAGCAGTACTTC.

The chain is built from TRBV12-3 or TRBV12-4 and TRBJ1-5; no reliable D call. The CDR3 length is 14 residues. Between the trimmed V and J ends, which lost 5 bases and 11 bases, there was a span of 19 bases. CDR3 nucleotide sequence: TGTGCCAGCAGTCCGAAGCCCAATTTTTACTCCCAGCATTTT. Protein sequence: CASSPKPNFYSQHF.

This clonotype was found a few times. V usage is TRBV4-2 and J usage is TRBJ2-1, with 14 bases lining up with TRBD2. Trimming took 4 bases from V and 4 from J; bases not matched to a gene: 18. The germline gives CDR1 LGHNA, CDR2 YNFKEQ. The CDR3 length is 21 residues. CDR3 bases: TGTGCCAGCAGCCTTTTAACGGGACTAGCGGGAGTTAGTACCTCTTACAATGAGCAGTTCTTC. Translated: CASSLLTGLAGVSTSYNEQFF.

The chain is built from TRBV12-3 or TRBV12-4 and TRBJ2-7; a possible D gene is TRBD1 (5 bases). Deletions cut 3 bases from V and 4 bases from J, with 13 bases between. CDR3 length equals 14 residues. In DNA form, the CDR3 reads TGTGCCAGCAGTTTGGGCAGGGCAGAATACGAGCAGTACTTC. Amino acids: CASSLGRAEYEQYF.

This clonotype occurred many times. The chain has TRBV6-5 and TRBJ2-5; D remains unclear. Germline assignment: CDR1 MNHEY and CDR2 SVGAGI. Trimming pared 5 bases from V and 11 bases from J, leaving 12 bases between. The CDR3 covers 11 residues. CDR3 DNA sequence: TGTGCCAGCAGTAGGATGGGTGCGCAGTACTTC. As protein: CASSRMGAQYF.

This clonotype turned up a few times. This chain connects TRBV7-3 to TRBJ2-7, with 10 bases identical to TRBD2. The length of the CDR3 is 15 residues. Germline V lookup: CDR1 SGHTA, CDR2 FQGTGA. Trimming cost V 5 bases and J 1 base; bases outside gene matches: 5. The CDR3 coding sequence is TGTGCCAGCAGCAGAGCGGGAGGGGGGTCCTACGAGCAGTACTTC. This gives the protein CASSRAGGGSYEQYF.

This chain joins TRBV6-1 and TRBJ2-7; D is possibly TRBD2 (6 bases). The CDR3 loop spans 14 amino acids. Germline V gene lookup returns CDR1 MNHNS and CDR2 SASEGT. Trimming pared 6 bases from V and 0 bases from J, leaving 12 bases between. The CDR3 bases are TGTGCCAGCAGGCGGGACGGGGTCTCCTACGAGCAGTACTTC. Protein: CASRRDGVSYEQYF.

This clonotype came up many times. V and J are TRBV7-2 and TRBJ2-1; D uncertain. The CDR3 runs to 11 residues. CDR1 is SGHTA, CDR2 FQGNSA, per germline. V was clipped by 0 bases and J by 15 bases, with 9 bases between them. The CDR3 DNA is TGTGCCAGCAGCTTAGCCCTTTTTAGGTTCTTC. This codes for CASSLALFRFF.

The V call is TRBV5-1, the J call TRBJ2-2; 8 nucleotides line up with TRBD1. This CDR3 is 16 amino acids long. Looked up from germline, CDR1 is SGHRS and CDR2 is YFSETQ. The V gene end was trimmed by 1 base and the J gene end by 3 bases; junction bases not matched to a gene: 5. The DNA of the CDR3 is TGCGCCAGCAGCTTGAAGGCAGGGGGCGACACCGGGGAGCTGTTTTTT. It encodes CASSLKAGGDTGELFF.

The sample holds a few counts of this clonotype. This chain connects TRBV5-1 to TRBJ2-7, with D maybe TRBD2 (6 bases). Germline V gene sequence: CDR1 SGHRS, CDR2 YFSETQ. Trimming pared 4 bases from V and 5 bases from J, leaving 22 bases between. CDR3 length: 16 amino acids. CDR3 DNA: TGCGCCAGCAGCCCTTGGGGGGACCTGTCGGTAGACGAGCAGTACTTC. It codes for CASSPWGDLSVDEQYF.

In its sample, this clonotype was seen many times. This chain uses TRBV2 with TRBJ2-1, with 14 bases identical to TRBD2. The V gene end was trimmed by 6 bases and the J gene end by 9 bases; junction bases not matched to a gene: 10. CDR3 length: 16 amino acids. Germline V gene data show CDR1 as SNHLY and CDR2 as FYNNEI. DNA of the CDR3: TGTGCCAGCAGGAGACTAGCGGGAGGGCCCATTGTTGAGCAGTTCTTC. This gives the protein CASRRLAGGPIVEQFF.